Listed here are 23 T cell receptor beta chains from one sample, sequenced in a study of T cells after yellow fever vaccination. MiXCR, applied by TCRdb to the 5' RACE reads, yields one record per CDR3 protein. Of about 580,000 distinct CDR3 sequences listed, roughly a sixth are singletons. The sequencing used PBMCs, collected 5 days after the first yellow fever vaccination. The source is a man between 18 and 29 years old who received the YFV17D yellow fever vaccine.

This chain connects TRBV2 to TRBJ2-7; D may be TRBD1 (6 bases). This CDR3 comprises 13 residues. CDR1 SNHLY and CDR2 FYNNEI come from the germline V gene. V lost 6 bases, J lost 2 bases, and 11 bases lay in between. In DNA, the CDR3 is TGTGCCAGCAGGGGGACATTGACCTACGAGCAGTACGTC. Residues: CASRGTLTYEQYV.

The CDR3 nucleotides are TGTGCCAGCAGCGTAGGGGGGGGTAGTGAGCAGTTCTTC. Translation: CASSVGGGSEQFF. The genes are TRBV9 and TRBJ2-1; TRBD2 aligns across 7 bases. J lost 9 bases, V lost 0 bases, and 3 bases had no gene match. There are 13 residues in the CDR3. Looked up from germline, CDR1 is SGDLS and CDR2 is YYNGEE.

At least ten counts were recorded for this clonotype. The V call is TRBV3-1, the J call TRBJ1-5; D remains unclear. This CDR3 has 13 residues. Germline V gene lookup returns CDR1 LGHDT and CDR2 YNNKEL (reference sequence). The V end lost 4 bases, the J end lost 6 bases, and 10 bases lay between the germline ends. This chain's CDR3 is CASSPAGGQPQHF. The CDR3 nucleotides are TGTGCCAGCAGCCCCGCCGGAGGTCAGCCCCAGCATTTT.

This clonotype has just a few counts. The chain joins TRBV20-1 to TRBJ2-7; tentatively, D is TRBD1 (5 bases). From germline, CDR1 is DFQATT and CDR2 SNEGSKA (reference sequence). The CDR3 totals 13 residues. V lost 6 bases to trimming and J lost 7 bases, with 19 bases between them. This CDR3 is CSALPPWGREQYV. The CDR3 DNA follows: TGCAGTGCGCTTCCCCCCTGGGGCAGGGAGCAGTACGTC.

A few counts support this clonotype. The rearrangement uses TRBV12-3 or TRBV12-4 and TRBJ2-1; no clear D gene. The CDR3 is made up of 16 amino acids. V was pared by 9 bases and J by 0 bases, with 18 bases between. CDR3 sequence (DNA): TGTGCCAGTTCGGCTTGGGGAAGGAGCTCCTACAATGAGCAGTTCTTC. It specifies CASSAWGRSSYNEQFF.

The chain recombines TRBV19 with TRBJ2-3; either TRBD1 or TRBD2 may fit D (5 bases each). Between the trimmed V and J ends, which lost 4 bases and 2 bases, there was a span of 13 bases. The CDR3 runs to 15 residues. CDR1 is LNHDA, CDR2 SQIVND, per germline (reference sequence). The CDR3 coding sequence is TGTGCCAGTAGTAATTTGGGGGAACCCACAGATACGCAGTATTTT. Its translation: CASSNLGEPTDTQYF.

This clonotype was found a few times. The gene calls are TRBV6-5 and TRBJ2-7; TRBD2 aligns across 9 bases. The length of the CDR3 is 13 residues. V lost 2 bases to trimming and J lost 7 bases; unmatched junction nucleotides: 3. CDR1 is MNHEY and CDR2 is SVGAGI in the germline V gene. CDR3 amino acids: CASSYGLAGEQYF. The CDR3 DNA reads TGTGCCAGCAGTTACGGCCTAGCGGGGGAGCAGTACTTC.

The chain has TRBV30 and TRBJ2-3; possibly TRBD2 for D (5 bases). This CDR3 is built from 13 residues. Trimming took off 4 bases at V and 0 bases at J, with 8 bases between the two ends. Per germline, CDR1 GTSNPN and CDR2 SVGIG (reference sequence). This chain's CDR3 is CAWMDFSTDTQYF. Written as DNA, the CDR3 is TGTGCCTGGATGGACTTTAGCACAGATACGCAGTATTTT.

About this clonotype: Germline is not matched at one junction end, which may reflect a read error. The chain uses TRBV12-3 or TRBV12-4 and TRBJ1-3, with D hard to call. The length of the CDR3 is 14 residues. In nucleotides, the CDR3 is TGTGCCAGCAGATTAGCCCAACGAGGAAACACCATATATTTT. Translation: CASRLAQRGNTIYF.

The chain couples TRBV6-2 or TRBV6-3 to TRBJ2-1, with D maybe TRBD2 (5 bases). Trimming removed 7 bases from V and 2 bases from J, with 12 bases in between. This CDR3 is built from 14 residues. Germline V CDR1 and CDR2: MNHEY, SVGEGT. CDR3 protein: CASKEVGTYNEQFF. For the CDR3, the DNA is TGTGCCAGCAAGGAGGTGGGGACCTACAATGAGCAGTTCTTC.

Only a few counts were recorded for this clonotype. The chain links TRBV12-5 to TRBJ2-6; D call uncertain. Looked up from germline, CDR1 is LGHNT and CDR2 is FRNRAP. The CDR3 runs to 17 residues. The V end was cut by 3 bases, the J end by 3 bases, with 15 bases between. The CDR3 sequence: CASGLERVDVGANVLTF. In DNA, the CDR3 is TGTGCTAGTGGTTTAGAAAGGGTCGACGTTGGGGCCAACGTCCTGACTTTC.

The rearrangement uses TRBV6-2 or TRBV6-3 and TRBJ2-7; D gene uncertain. V was pared by 11 bases and J by 0 bases, with 14 bases between. This CDR3 spans 13 amino acids. Germline CDR1 MNHEY, CDR2 SVGEGT. The CDR3 spells CAVKVSTSYEQYF. In nucleotides, the CDR3 is TGTGCCGTGAAGGTTTCCACCTCCTACGAGCAGTACTTC.

The chain has TRBV6-5 and TRBJ2-2; maybe TRBD1 (6 bases). Germline CDR1 reads MNHEY; CDR2 reads SVGAGI. CDR3 length: 15 amino acids. The ends were cut back, 4 bases at V and 3 bases at J, with 12 bases in the middle. This CDR3 reads CASSFGQSYTGELFF. CDR3 DNA sequence: TGTGCCAGCAGTTTTGGACAGAGTTACACCGGGGAGCTGTTTTTT.

This clonotype has only a few counts. This chain links TRBV3-1 with TRBJ2-7; 9 nucleotides match TRBD1. The CDR3 extends over 14 amino acids. Germline CDR1 is LGHDT and CDR2 is YNNKEL (reference sequence). Trimming removed 4 bases from V and 5 bases from J; junction bases left unmatched: 6. CDR3 nucleotides: TGTGCCAGCAGCCCCCTGGGACAGGGCCACGAGCAGTACTTC. As protein: CASSPLGQGHEQYF.

This clonotype turned up a few times. V usage is TRBV6-5 and J usage is TRBJ2-5; 11 bases are shared with TRBD1. The junction had 1 base not matched to a gene; V was cut back by 8 bases and J by 5 bases. Germline CDR1 reads MNHEY; CDR2 reads SVGAGI. This CDR3 comprises 12 residues. CDR3 protein: CASGQGAETQYF. The DNA for the CDR3 is TGTGCCAGCGGACAGGGGGCTGAGACCCAGTACTTC.

This clonotype was observed a few times. J is TRBJ1-1 and V is TRBV19; D ambiguous. This CDR3 is 14 amino acids long. Germline CDR1 and CDR2: LNHDA and SQIVND (reference sequence). The V end was cut by 5 bases, the J end by 3 bases, with 13 bases between. CDR3 DNA sequence: TGTGCCAGTAGTGATCTACAGCGGTACACTGAAGCTTTCTTT. Protein product: CASSDLQRYTEAFF.

The table lists this clonotype with a few counts. V and J are TRBV7-9 and TRBJ1-1; maybe TRBD1 (5 bases). Trimming shortened V by 5 bases and J by 0 bases, and 16 bases separated the two germline ends. CDR1 and CDR2 (germline): SEHNR, FQNEAQ (reference sequence). This CDR3 contains 16 residues. The CDR3 region has the DNA TGTGCCAGCAGCCCCCCCCGAACAGGTTTGAACACTGAAGCTTTCTTT. It encodes CASSPPRTGLNTEAFF.

The chain joins TRBV6-1 to TRBJ1-6, with TRBD1 matching 7 bases. V shed 5 bases, J shed 7 bases, and the junction held 2 bases outside the gene matches. CDR3 length: 13 amino acids. Germline CDR1 MNHNS, CDR2 SASEGT. In DNA, the CDR3 is TGTGCCAGCAGTCGGACAGGAAATTCACCCCTCCACTTT. Its translation: CASSRTGNSPLHF.

The chain is built from TRBV7-9 and TRBJ1-5, with 9 bases identical to TRBD1. The ends lost 6 bases at V and 7 bases at J; junction bases unmatched: 10. This CDR3 is 15 amino acids long. Germline lookup yields CDR1 SEHNR and CDR2 FQNEAQ (reference sequence). CDR3 amino acids: CASRGGTGLGQPQHF. CDR3 bases: TGTGCCAGCAGAGGCGGGACAGGGTTGGGCCAGCCCCAGCATTTT.

This clonotype occurred a few times. J is TRBJ1-5 and V is TRBV20-1, with D unresolved. Trimming pared 6 bases from V and 0 bases from J, leaving 15 bases between. This CDR3 spans 15 amino acids. Germline loops: CDR1 DFQATT, CDR2 SNEGSKA (reference sequence). As DNA, the CDR3 is TGCAGTGCCCAGTCGGGGATCGATAGCAATCAGCCCCAGCATTTT. Translating it yields CSAQSGIDSNQPQHF.

The chain is built from TRBV2 and TRBJ2-7; 8 bases line up with TRBD2. The CDR3 is 14 residues long. Trimming at V came to 6 bases and at J to 2 bases, leaving 6 bases not matched to a gene. CDR1 and CDR2 from the germline V gene are SNHLY and FYNNEI. The CDR3 DNA reads TGTGCCAGCAGGTTAGCGGGGACGACCTACGAGCAGTACTTC. It encodes CASRLAGTTYEQYF.

This clonotype was detected only a few times. The V gene is TRBV20-1, the J gene TRBJ2-7, with D perhaps assigned TRBD1 or TRBD2 (5 bases each). CDR1 is DFQATT, CDR2 SNEGSKA, per germline (reference sequence). This CDR3 has 13 residues. V lost 5 bases to trimming and J lost 4 bases, with 15 bases between them. DNA of the CDR3: TGCAGTGCTGCCCCGGTGGGGGATTACGAGCAGTACTTC. Translating gives CSAAPVGDYEQYF.

This clonotype was picked up many times. The chain combines TRBV5-6 with TRBJ2-7; D is unclear. CDR1 SGHDT and CDR2 YYEEEE come from the germline V gene. The CDR3 consists of 17 residues. V lost 3 bases and J 1 base, leaving 20 bases between the germline ends. The DNA for the CDR3 is TGTGCCAGCAGCTCAAAAATTGGCTTTACCCTTTCCTACGAGCAGTACGTC. Translation gives CASSSKIGFTLSYEQYV.